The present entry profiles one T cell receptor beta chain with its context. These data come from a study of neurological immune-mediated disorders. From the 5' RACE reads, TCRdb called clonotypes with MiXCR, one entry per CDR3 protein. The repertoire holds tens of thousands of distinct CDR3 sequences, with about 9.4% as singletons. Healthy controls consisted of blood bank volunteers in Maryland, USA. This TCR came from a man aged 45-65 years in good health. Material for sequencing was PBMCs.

CDR3 in amino acids: CASTPGHPEQYF. The DNA for the CDR3 is TGTGCCAGCACCCCGGGACACCCTGAGCAGTACTTC. The chain uses TRBV11-2 and TRBJ2-7; weak D call: TRBD1 (6 bases). Trimming took off 7 bases at V and 7 bases at J, with 14 bases between the two ends. CDR3 length equals 12 residues. Germline CDR1 reads SGHAT; CDR2 reads FQNNGV.